This T cell receptor (beta chain) was documented in a study of molecular identifiers for immune sequencing clone quantification. Germline assignment: CDR1 SGHRS and CDR2 YFSETQ. CDR3 size: 18 residues. Trimming pared 3 bases from V and 7 bases from J, leaving 26 bases between. This clonotype was picked up many times. Isolation of naive CD8 T cells was achieved by sorting on a CD8+CD4-CCR7+CD45RA+ phenotype. Both previously described methods and listed TCR primers were employed to make bulk TCR libraries. TCRdb used MiXCR to reprocess the PCR reads, holding one entry per CDR3 protein. This table holds tens of thousands of distinct CDR3 sequences, 17% found once.

The clonotype originates from a human donor in good health. Some libraries in this study had Jurkat cell RNA spiked in. The J gene is TRBJ2-1, the V gene TRBV5-1; D perhaps matches TRBD1 (5 bases). Sequences were obtained from naive CD8+ T cells from blood, with Jurkat cell RNA spiked in. Subset reported: FACS-sorted CD8+CD4-CCR7+CD45RA+ naive T cells. CDR3 region: CASSSTRPTGPPPNEQFF. CDR3 in DNA: TGCGCCAGCAGCTCGACTCGACCAACAGGTCCCCCGCCGAATGAGCAGTTCTTC.